This T cell receptor beta chain was recovered during a study of blood T cell repertoires in COVID-19. Study-level information: The United States, Italy and Spain were the sources of the acute and convalescent COVID-19 samples. In each case, the material was cDNA or gDNA derived from T cells, B-cell-depleted T cells, or PBMCs.

The ends were cut back, 4 bases at V and 4 bases at J, with 20 bases in the middle. The CDR3 length is 16 residues. Per germline, CDR1 SGHRS and CDR2 YFSETQ. In the original analysis: Reference gene primer amplification gave estimated nucleated cell counts. Assay: immunoSEQ multiplex PCR; the TCRdb copy retains only in-frame clones and omits some. V, J and clone size derive from that table, while D and trimming were established from the DNA sequence. The sample shows some 120,000 clones, 90% of them seen only once. Sample: peripheral blood. The clonotype originates from a human donor with active COVID-19. The donor label of this sample is uncertain. V gene TRBV5-1 combines with J gene TRBJ1-1, with D unclear. This CDR3 is CASSRGPAGMSTEAFF. As DNA, the CDR3 is TGCGCCAGCAGCCGTGGTCCGGCCGGGATGAGCACTGAAGCTTTCTTT. The entire variable domain, with the rest obtained from reference TRBV5-1 and TRBJ1-1, is as follows: KAGVTQTPRYLIKTRGQQVTLSCSPISGHRSVSWYQQTPGQGLQFLFEYFSETQRNKGNFPGRFSGRQFSNSRSEMNVSTLELGDSALYLCASSRGPAGMSTEAFFGQGTRLTVV.